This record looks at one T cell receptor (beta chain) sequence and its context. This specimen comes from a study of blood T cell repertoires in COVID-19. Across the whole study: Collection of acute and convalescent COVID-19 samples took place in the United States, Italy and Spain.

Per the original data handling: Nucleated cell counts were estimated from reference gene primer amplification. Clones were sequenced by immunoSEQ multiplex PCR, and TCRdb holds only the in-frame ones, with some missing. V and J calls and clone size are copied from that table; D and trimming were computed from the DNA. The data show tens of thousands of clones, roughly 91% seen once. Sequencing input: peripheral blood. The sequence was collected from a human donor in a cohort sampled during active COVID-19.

This chain's CDR3 is CASSQGQEKGSNEKLFF. In nucleotides, the CDR3 is TGCGCCAGCAGCCAAGGACAGGAAAAGGGTTCCAATGAAAAACTGTTTTTT. V is TRBV4-1 and J is TRBJ1-4; possible D gene TRBD1, 6 bases. The CDR3 totals 17 residues. Trimming left V 1 base short and J 5 bases short, with 17 bases between. Germline V gene data show CDR1 as MGHRA and CDR2 as YSYEKL.